The clone carrying this T cell receptor (beta chain) was recorded many times. The antigen is unknown. These data are taken from a study of T cells in Graves' hyperthyroidism and ophthalmopathy. Notes on the study in general: Most thyroid clonotypes that were expanded above 0.001 also turned up in blood.

The source material, RNA transcripts, was used to amplify TCR beta CDR3 regions. The study used the HTBI primer set for a first-round RT-PCR of the TCR CDR3. Using its own MiXCR run on the multiplex PCR reads, TCRdb lists one record per CDR3 protein. The repertoire holds 360,000 or so distinct CDR3 sequences, 15% to 20% seen once, with roughly a sixth in the top ten. The V and J ends lost 0 bases and 1 base, in that order; junction bases with no gene match: 4. The CDR3 has 18 residues. Germline V gives CDR1 SGHAT, CDR2 FQNNGV. Isolation of PBMCs was performed on about 10 ml fresh peripheral blood. Material for sequencing was blood. The chain carries TRBV11-2 and TRBJ2-6; 9 positions agree with TRBD1. This TCR came from a middle-aged woman with Graves' ophthalmopathy. The CDR3 nucleotides read TGTGCCAGCAGCTTAGAATGGGGGACAGGGTCTGGGGCCAACGTCCTGACTTTC. Encoded protein: CASSLEWGTGSGANVLTF.